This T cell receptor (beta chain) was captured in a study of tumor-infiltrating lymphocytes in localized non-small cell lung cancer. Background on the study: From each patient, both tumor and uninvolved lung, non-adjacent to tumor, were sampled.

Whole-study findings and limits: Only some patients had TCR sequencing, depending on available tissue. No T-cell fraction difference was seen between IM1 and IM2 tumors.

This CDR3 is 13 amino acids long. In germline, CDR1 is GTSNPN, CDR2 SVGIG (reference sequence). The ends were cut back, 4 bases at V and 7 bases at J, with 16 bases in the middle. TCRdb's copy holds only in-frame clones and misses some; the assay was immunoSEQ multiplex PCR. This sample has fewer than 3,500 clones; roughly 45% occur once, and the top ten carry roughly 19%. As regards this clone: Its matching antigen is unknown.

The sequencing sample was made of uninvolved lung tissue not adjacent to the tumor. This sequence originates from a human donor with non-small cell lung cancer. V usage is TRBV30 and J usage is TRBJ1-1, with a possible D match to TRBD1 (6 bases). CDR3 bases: TGTGCCTGGATGGACAGAAGAACTGTTGAAGCTTTCTTT. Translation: CAWMDRRTVEAFF.